Each of the 5 T cell receptor beta chains below was sequenced from the same sample in a study of blood T cell repertoires in COVID-19. The table came from immunoSEQ multiplex PCR; TCRdb's copy has only in-frame clones and leaves some out. The sample consists of some 340,000 clones, over 70% of them appearing once. Material for sequencing was peripheral blood. The receptors shown here come from a man aged 25 to 40 with active or convalescent COVID-19.

The CDR3 region is CASSLRLMGSEQYF. In DNA, the CDR3 is TGTGCCAGCAGTTTGCGGTTGATGGGGAGCGAGCAGTACTTC. The chain links TRBV27 to TRBJ2-7; perhaps TRBD2 as D (5 bases). The ends were cut back, 3 bases at V and 6 bases at J, with 15 bases in the middle. CDR1 and CDR2 from the germline V gene are MNHEY and SMNVEV (reference sequence). This CDR3 has 14 residues.

This chain joins TRBV5-8 and TRBJ2-2; 12 bases line up with TRBD2. The V gene end was trimmed by 3 bases and the J gene end by 4 bases; junction bases not matched to a gene: 10. This CDR3 comprises 18 residues. Germline-derived CDR1 and CDR2 are SGHTS and YDEGEE. CDR3 residues: CASSSPPGLAGFTGELFF. CDR3 in DNA: TGTGCCAGCAGCTCTCCACCTGGACTAGCGGGGTTCACCGGGGAGCTGTTTTTT.

This clone was seen more than once but under ten times. This chain joins TRBV7-2 and TRBJ2-1, with TRBD2 identical over 7 bases. V gave up 3 bases and J gave up 3 bases; unmatched junction bases: 5. Germline CDR1 is SGHTA and CDR2 is FQGNSA. The CDR3 is 15 amino acids. The CDR3 coding sequence is TGTGCCAGCAGCTTCTCTAGCGGACTCTACAATGAGCAGTTCTTC. It yields the protein CASSFSSGLYNEQFF.

V usage is TRBV19 and J usage is TRBJ2-2; 7 bases are shared with TRBD2. The V gene's germline CDR1 is LNHDA and CDR2 SQIVND (reference sequence). With V trimmed by 6 bases and J by 1 base, 8 bases remained unmatched. This CDR3 comprises 16 residues. CDR3: CASRGRADLNTGELFF. CDR3 bases: TGTGCCAGTAGAGGGAGGGCGGACTTGAACACCGGGGAGCTGTTTTTT.

This clone has a single count. This sequence joins TRBV19 and TRBJ2-1; TRBD1 matches at 10 bases. J lost 8 bases, V lost 5 bases, and 9 bases had no gene match. The CDR3 contains 15 residues. Germline V gives CDR1 LNHDA, CDR2 SQIVND (reference sequence). Here the CDR3 reads CASSRTGTGAHEQFF. The CDR3, as DNA: TGTGCCAGTAGTCGTACCGGGACAGGGGCGCATGAGCAGTTCTTC.